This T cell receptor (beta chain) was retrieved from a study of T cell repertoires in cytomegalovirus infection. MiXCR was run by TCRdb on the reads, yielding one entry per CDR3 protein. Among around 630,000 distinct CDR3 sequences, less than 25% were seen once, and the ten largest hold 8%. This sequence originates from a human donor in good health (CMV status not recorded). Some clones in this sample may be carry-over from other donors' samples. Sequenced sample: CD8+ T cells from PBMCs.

This CDR3 is CASSFGAGGPYEQYF. As DNA, the CDR3 is TGTGCCAGCAGCTTTGGGGCGGGGGGGCCCTACGAGCAGTACTTC. The chain employs TRBV7-9 and TRBJ2-7; TRBD2 matches at 9 bases. V trimming: 3 bases; J trimming: 2 bases; junction bases outside the gene matches: 5. The CDR3 runs 15 residues. Germline V CDR1 and CDR2: SEHNR, FQNEAQ (reference sequence).